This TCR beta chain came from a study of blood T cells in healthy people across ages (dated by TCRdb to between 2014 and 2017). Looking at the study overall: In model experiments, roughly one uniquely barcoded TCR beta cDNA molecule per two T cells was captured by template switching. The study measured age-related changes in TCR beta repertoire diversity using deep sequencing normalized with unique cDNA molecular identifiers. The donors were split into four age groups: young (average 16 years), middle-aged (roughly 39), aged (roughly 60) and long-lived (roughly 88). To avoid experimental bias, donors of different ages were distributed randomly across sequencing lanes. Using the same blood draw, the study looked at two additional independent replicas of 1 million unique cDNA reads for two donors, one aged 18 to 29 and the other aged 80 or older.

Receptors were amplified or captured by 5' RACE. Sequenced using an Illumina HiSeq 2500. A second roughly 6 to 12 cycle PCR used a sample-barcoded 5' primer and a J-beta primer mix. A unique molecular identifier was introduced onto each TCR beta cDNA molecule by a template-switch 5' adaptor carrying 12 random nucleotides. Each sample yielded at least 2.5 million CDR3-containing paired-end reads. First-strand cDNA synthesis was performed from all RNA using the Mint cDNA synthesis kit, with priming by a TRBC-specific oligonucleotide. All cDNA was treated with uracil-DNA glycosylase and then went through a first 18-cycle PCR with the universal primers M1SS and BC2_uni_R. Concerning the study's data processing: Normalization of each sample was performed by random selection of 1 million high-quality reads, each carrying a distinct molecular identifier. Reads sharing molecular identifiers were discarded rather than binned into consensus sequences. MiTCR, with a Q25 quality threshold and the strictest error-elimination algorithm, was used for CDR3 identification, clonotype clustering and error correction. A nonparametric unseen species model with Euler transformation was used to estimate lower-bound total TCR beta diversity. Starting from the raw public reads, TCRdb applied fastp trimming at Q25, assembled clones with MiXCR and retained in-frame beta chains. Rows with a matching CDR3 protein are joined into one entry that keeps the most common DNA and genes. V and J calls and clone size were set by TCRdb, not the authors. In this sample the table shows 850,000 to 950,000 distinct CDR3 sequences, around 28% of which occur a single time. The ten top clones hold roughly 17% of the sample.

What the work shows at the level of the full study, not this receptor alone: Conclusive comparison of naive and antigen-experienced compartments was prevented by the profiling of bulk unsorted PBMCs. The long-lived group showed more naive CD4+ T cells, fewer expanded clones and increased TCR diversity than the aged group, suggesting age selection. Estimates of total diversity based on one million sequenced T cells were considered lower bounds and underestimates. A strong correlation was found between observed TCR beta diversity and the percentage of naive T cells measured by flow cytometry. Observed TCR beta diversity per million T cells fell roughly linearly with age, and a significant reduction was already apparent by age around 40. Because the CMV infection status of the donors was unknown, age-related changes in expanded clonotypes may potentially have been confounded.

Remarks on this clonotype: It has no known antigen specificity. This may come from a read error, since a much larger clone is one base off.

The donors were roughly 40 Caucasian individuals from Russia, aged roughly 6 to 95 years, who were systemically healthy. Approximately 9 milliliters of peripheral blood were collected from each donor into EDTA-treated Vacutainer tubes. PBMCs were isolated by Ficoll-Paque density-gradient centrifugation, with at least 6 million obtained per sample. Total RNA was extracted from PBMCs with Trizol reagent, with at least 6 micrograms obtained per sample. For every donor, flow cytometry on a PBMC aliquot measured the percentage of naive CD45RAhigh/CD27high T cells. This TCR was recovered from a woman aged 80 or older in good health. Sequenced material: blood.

The DNA is TGCAGTGCTAGAGAAATGAAGAGCTCCGACAATGAGCAGTTCTTC. Translated, this gives CSAREMKSSDNEQFF. The V gene is TRBV20-1 and the J gene is TRBJ2-1, with no confident D gene call. Including the terminal cysteine and phenylalanine, the CDR3 comprises 15 residues. CDR3 DNA only is kept here, 45 bases in frame from base 1. CDR1 and CDR2 are read off the germline V gene (reference sequence) as DFQATT and SNEGSKA.